This entry lists 18 T cell receptor beta chains sequenced from one sample in a study of PD-1 blockade in classical Hodgkin lymphoma. This table comes from immunoSEQ multiplex PCR, and its TCRdb copy is limited to in-frame clones, with some not included. The sample carries under 45,000 clones, around three quarters recorded once. Every patient relapsed after autologous stem cell transplantation, and brentuximab vedotin exposure varied. Specimen: peripheral blood mononuclear cells (PBMCs), collected at baseline. The receptors were sampled from a human donor with classical Hodgkin lymphoma.

V and J are TRBV28 and TRBJ1-2, with D uncertain. With 2 bases removed from V and 4 bases from J, the gap between germline ends came to 8 bases. The CDR3 consists of 13 residues. From germline, CDR1 is MDHEN and CDR2 SYDVKM. This chain's CDR3 is CASSLGLAYGYTF. The CDR3 bases are TGTGCCAGCAGTTTAGGACTCGCCTATGGCTACACCTTC.

The chain recombines TRBV6-6 with TRBJ2-6; D call uncertain. V dropped 5 bases and J dropped 4 bases, with 6 bases sitting between them. This CDR3 contains 13 residues. The germline V gene has CDR1 MNHNY and CDR2 SVGAGI (reference sequence). The CDR3 nucleotides read TGTGCCAGCAGTCCTCTGGGGGCCAACGTCCTGACTTTC. Amino acid sequence: CASSPLGANVLTF.

The rearrangement joins TRBV9 to TRBJ1-1, with 8 positions matching TRBD1. J lost 4 bases, V lost 0 bases, and 5 bases had no gene match. This CDR3 region has 15 residues. Germline lookup yields CDR1 SGDLS and CDR2 YYNGEE. The CDR3 is CASSVDPGQGTEAFF. CDR3 bases: TGTGCCAGCAGCGTAGACCCCGGACAGGGCACTGAAGCTTTCTTT.

This clone was detected once. J is TRBJ2-6 and V is TRBV25-1, with D unclear. The CDR3 runs to 14 residues. V was shortened by 6 bases and J by 4 bases, with 10 bases between the two germline ends. CDR1 is MGHDK and CDR2 is SYGVNS in the germline V gene. CDR3 sequence: CASSKITGANVLTF. The DNA for the CDR3 is TGTGCCAGCAGCAAAATTACCGGGGCCAACGTCCTGACTTTC.

V usage is TRBV6-5 and J usage is TRBJ1-2; D unresolved. The V and J ends lost 4 bases and 7 bases respectively, with 7 bases between them. The CDR3 is made up of 11 amino acids. Germline V gene sequence: CDR1 MNHEY, CDR2 SVGAGI. CDR3 protein: CASSSGGGYTF. The CDR3 DNA reads as TGTGCCAGCAGTTCTGGTGGTGGCTACACCTTC.

The chain uses TRBV7-9 and TRBJ1-2, with D possibly TRBD1 on 6 matching bases. CDR3 length: 16 amino acids. The V gene lost 1 base and the J gene lost 7 bases, with 19 bases spanning the gap. Per the germline V gene, CDR1 is SEHNR and CDR2 is FQNEAQ (reference sequence). The CDR3 DNA reads TGTGCCAGCAGCTTAGAGCCCTCGGGCAGGGGACGTGGCTACACCTTC. It specifies CASSLEPSGRGRGYTF. The full variable domain, its missing parts supplied by reference TRBV7-9 and TRBJ1-2, is DTGVSQNPRHKITKRGQNVTFRCDPISEHNRLYWYRQTLGQGPEFLTYFQNEAQLEKSRLLSDRFSAERPKGSFSTLEIQRTEQGDSAMYLCASSLEPSGRGRGYTFGSGTRLTVV.

The V gene is TRBV7-3, the J gene TRBJ1-2, with D perhaps matching TRBD1 (5 bases). Germline-derived CDR1 and CDR2 are SGHTA and FQGTGA. The CDR3 spans 13 residues. Deletions cut 5 bases from V and 8 bases from J, with 15 bases between. CDR3 bases: TGTGCCAGCAGCCCCAATGGGGGGTTAGGCTACACCTTC. This gives the protein CASSPNGGLGYTF.

This rearrangement joins TRBV5-1 to TRBJ2-4; 7 nucleotides match TRBD2. This CDR3 comprises 16 residues. J lost 7 bases, V lost 0 bases, and 10 bases had no gene match. Per germline, CDR1 SGHRS and CDR2 YFSETQ. CDR3 region: CASSLAVSGTGNIQYF. In DNA, the CDR3 is TGCGCCAGCAGCTTGGCAGTAAGCGGGACGGGGAACATTCAGTACTTC.

This clone has only one observation. V and J are TRBV30 and TRBJ2-5, with TRBD2 matching 8 bases. The J call may be wrong; the DNA end is better matched by TRBJ2-7. The V gene's germline CDR1 is GTSNPN and CDR2 SVGIG (reference sequence). This CDR3 spans 14 amino acids. The CDR3 spells CAWTPSGSGFEQYF. In nucleotides, the CDR3 is TGTGCCTGGACCCCCAGCGGGAGTGGTTTCGAGCAGTACTTC.

The chain uses TRBV29-1 and TRBJ2-7, with D perhaps TRBD2 (5 bases). V was cut by 4 bases and J by 4 bases, with 5 bases left in between. The CDR3 has 10 amino acids. Germline assignment: CDR1 SQVTM and CDR2 ANQGSEA. In nucleotides, the CDR3 is TGCAGCGTTGGAGGGTACGAGCAGTACTTC. Residues: CSVGGYEQYF.

This clone showed up just a few times. The chain recombines TRBV10-3 with TRBJ1-5; D remains ambiguous. The CDR3 length is 13 residues. Trimming took off 4 bases at V and 6 bases at J, with 10 bases between the two ends. Germline lookup yields CDR1 ENHRY and CDR2 SYGVKD. The CDR3 sequence is CAISGATGQPQHF. Here the CDR3 DNA reads TGTGCCATCAGTGGGGCGACGGGTCAGCCCCAGCATTTT.

This clone was seen only once. The chain has TRBV4-1 and TRBJ2-1; the match to TRBD2 covers 9 bases. J lost 4 bases, V lost 4 bases, and 5 bases had no gene match. The CDR3 totals 15 residues. Per germline, CDR1 MGHRA and CDR2 YSYEKL. Here the CDR3 DNA reads TGCGCCAGCAGCCTCAATAGCGGGGGATACAATGAGCAGTTCTTC. Translation gives CASSLNSGGYNEQFF.

The V and J genes are TRBV30 and TRBJ2-2, with D perhaps matching TRBD1 (5 bases). Trimming stripped 0 bases from V and 4 bases from J, with 9 bases between. CDR1 is GTSNPN and CDR2 is SVGIG in the germline V gene (reference sequence). This CDR3 spans 14 amino acids. The CDR3, as DNA: TGTGCCTGGAGTGTACAAGGGGCCACCGGGGAGCTGTTTTTT. Protein: CAWSVQGATGELFF.

This rearrangement joins TRBV9 to TRBJ1-1, with D maybe TRBD1 (5 bases). In germline, CDR1 is SGDLS, CDR2 YYNGEE. The CDR3 extends over 14 amino acids. Trimming removed 4 bases from V and 1 base from J, with 11 bases in between. DNA of the CDR3: TGTGCCAGCAGCCTCCTAGGACAGAACACTGAAGCTTTCTTT. Translating it yields CASSLLGQNTEAFF.

The chain joins TRBV7-3 to TRBJ1-5; D call uncertain. The CDR3 length is 13 residues. V shed 5 bases and J shed 1 base, with 6 bases lying between them. Per germline, CDR1 SGHTA and CDR2 FQGTGA. The CDR3 sequence is CASSPDSNQPQHF. The CDR3 DNA reads TGTGCCAGCAGCCCGGACAGCAATCAGCCCCAGCATTTT.

The chain uses TRBV2 and TRBJ2-1; TRBD2 aligns across 8 bases. CDR3 length: 17 amino acids. The V gene end was trimmed by 3 bases and the J gene end by 3 bases; junction bases not matched to a gene: 10. Germline V gene sequence: CDR1 SNHLY, CDR2 FYNNEI. This CDR3 is CASSDAPGLGNYNEQFF. CDR3 DNA sequence: TGTGCCAGCAGTGACGCACCGGGACTAGGGAACTACAATGAGCAGTTCTTC.

The chain recombines TRBV19 with TRBJ2-4, with 11 bases lining up with TRBD2. Trimming cost V 4 bases and J 5 bases; bases outside gene matches: 4. The germline CDR1 and CDR2 sequences are LNHDA and SQIVND (reference sequence). The CDR3 has 15 amino acids. The CDR3 DNA sequence: TGTGCCAGTAGTACCTTAGCGGGAGGGCAAAACATTCAGTACTTC. Protein: CASSTLAGGQNIQYF. Looking up the rest from reference TRBV19 and TRBJ2-4 gives the full variable domain: DGGITQSPKYLFRKEGQNVTLSCEQNLNHDAMYWYRQDPGQGLRLIYYSQIVNDFQKGDIAEGYSVSREKKESFPLTVTSAQKNPTAFYLCASSTLAGGQNIQYFGAGTRLSVL.

The chain uses TRBV11-3 and TRBJ2-2; 7 nucleotides match TRBD2. V lost 1 base and J lost 3; bases outside the gene matches: 2. From germline, CDR1 is SGHNT and CDR2 YENEEA. CDR3 size: 15 residues. The CDR3: CASSLVAGDTGELFF. The CDR3 region has the DNA TGTGCCAGCAGCTTAGTTGCGGGGGACACCGGGGAGCTGTTTTTT.